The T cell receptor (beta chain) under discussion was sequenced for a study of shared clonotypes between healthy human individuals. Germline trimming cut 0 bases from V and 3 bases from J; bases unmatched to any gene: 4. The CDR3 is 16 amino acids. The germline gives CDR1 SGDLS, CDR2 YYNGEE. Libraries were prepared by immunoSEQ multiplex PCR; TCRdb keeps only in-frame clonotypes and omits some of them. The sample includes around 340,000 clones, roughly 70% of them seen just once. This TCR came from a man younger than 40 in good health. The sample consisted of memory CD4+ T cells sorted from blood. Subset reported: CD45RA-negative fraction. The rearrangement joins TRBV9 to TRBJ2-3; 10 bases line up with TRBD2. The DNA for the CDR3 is TGTGCCAGCAGCGTAGCTGCACTAGCGGGAACAGATACGCAGTATTTT. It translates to CASSVAALAGTDTQYF.